A selection of T cell receptor beta chains follows, all from one sample in a study of T cells in Graves' hyperthyroidism and ophthalmopathy. From the multiplex PCR reads, TCRdb called clonotypes with MiXCR, one entry per CDR3 protein. The table includes hundreds of thousands of distinct CDR3 sequences, approximately 15% detected once. Sequencing input: blood. The receptors were gathered from a woman aged 25-40 years with Graves' hyperthyroidism that later progressed to Graves' ophthalmopathy. The conserved cysteine and the conserved F or W are not part of the CDR3 here.

j_call | v_call | cdr3_aa
TRBJ2-7 | TRBV4-1 | ASSQVTSGSRYEQY
TRBJ1-1 | TRBV7-3 | ASSPGTGERAF
TRBJ2-5 | TRBV12-3/TRBV12-4 | ASSHPGQGEETQY
TRBJ1-2 | TRBV10-3 | AISESPGITYT
TRBJ2-1 | TRBV7-9 | ASSQTSGDYNEQF
TRBJ2-2 | TRBV5-1 | ASSLGLAGVNTGELF
TRBJ2-7 | TRBV20-1 | SARAGEQY
TRBJ1-2 | TRBV11-3 | ASSFTNYGYT
TRBJ2-4 | TRBV7-2 | ASSFHLHFQY
TRBJ1-1 | TRBV7-2 | ASTWGRANTEAF
TRBJ2-5 | TRBV29-1 | SSELLAGGQETQY
TRBJ2-2 | TRBV19 | ASSIAPTGTGELF
TRBJ2-7 | TRBV2 | ASASGSDEQY
TRBJ2-2 | TRBV5-1 | ASSFGASGTGELF
TRBJ1-6 | TRBV6-1 | ASSQKSGNSPLH
TRBJ2-3 | TRBV7-9 | ASSPRGLENTQY
TRBJ1-5 | TRBV12-3/TRBV12-4 | ASSPNYQPQH
TRBJ1-6 | TRBV15 | ATSRGQGGSPLH
TRBJ2-7 | TRBV6-1 | ASSAIAGTGAYEQY
TRBJ1-5 | TRBV6-2/TRBV6-3 | ASSETPPQNQPQH
TRBJ2-7 | TRBV28 | ASSPSGDAQY
TRBJ2-2 | TRBV7-2 | ASSPRGRENTGELF
TRBJ2-4 | TRBV9 | ASSVGQGAYIQY
TRBJ2-7 | TRBV4-2 | ASSQDMGLAGRRTFDEQY
TRBJ2-1 | TRBV5-1 | ASRGVDEQF
TRBJ2-5 | TRBV4-1 | ASSQDLLTKETQY
TRBJ2-3 | TRBV28 | ASSFGTGAQY